This T cell receptor beta chain was retrieved from a study of spatial heterogeneity in lung cancer. Findings of the study overall: Counts for ubiquitous and regional expanded TCRs went along with ubiquitous and regional nonsynonymous mutations, respectively. Mutation tallies in tumors tracked expanded intratumoral alpha and beta TCR counts.

TCRdb recomputed calls from the 5' RACE reads with MiXCR, one row per CDR3 protein. The repertoire has 9,000 to 10,000 distinct CDR3 sequences, 6% to 6.5% of them found once; the top ten carry 6% to 8%. CDR3 length: 16 residues. The time point is: sample taken at primary tumor resection. Extraction of whole RNA from tumor, nontumor lung or frozen PBMC preceded unsorted sequencing. This clonotype came up many times. Its matching antigen is unknown. V is TRBV21-1 and J is TRBJ2-7. TRBV21-1 is an annotated pseudogene. The material was lung tumor tissue, obtained at surgery. The TCR comes from a female donor with early-stage non-small cell lung cancer. The CDR3 DNA is TGTGCCAGCAGCAATTGTTGGTTAGGCCAGACCTACGAGCAGTACTTC. Its protein product is CASSNCWLGQTYEQYF.